The 17 T cell receptor beta chains below come from one sample, sequenced in a study of blood T cells in healthy people across ages. For the second PCR, which ran for about 6 to 11 cycles, a sample-barcoded 5' primer and a J-beta primer mix were used. TCRdb reprocessed the 5' RACE reads via MiXCR and lists one record per CDR3 protein. The table lists 800,000 to 1,300,000 distinct CDR3 sequences, approximately 25% of them singletons. The sample was also linked to a second study, of T cells of mothers and their children.

The source material was blood. Receptors were obtained from a girl aged 2-10 years in good health.

The chain uses TRBV5-5 and TRBJ2-7; no reliable D call. This CDR3 comprises 14 residues. The V end was cut by 3 bases, the J end by 2 bases, with 12 bases between. Germline lookup yields CDR1 SGHKS and CDR2 YYEKEE (reference sequence). Here the CDR3 reads CASSWNVPPYEQYF. The CDR3 DNA follows: TGTGCCAGCAGCTGGAACGTACCCCCCTACGAGCAGTACTTC.

This sequence joins TRBV7-8 and TRBJ2-1, with 7 nucleotides matching TRBD2. Per the germline V gene, CDR1 is SGHVS and CDR2 is FQNEAQ. V shed 3 bases and J 4 bases; nucleotides not matched to a gene: 3. The CDR3 contains 14 residues. CDR3 DNA: TGTGCCAGCAGCTTGCGGGAGCTTTACAATGAGCAGTTCTTC. Its protein is CASSLRELYNEQFF.

The rearrangement links TRBV12-3 or TRBV12-4 to TRBJ2-7; D tentatively reads TRBD1 or TRBD2 (5 bases each). This CDR3 has 13 residues. The germline V and J ends were trimmed by 8 bases and 3 bases, with 14 bases remaining between them. The CDR3: CASFTGTDYEQYF. For the CDR3, the DNA is TGTGCCAGCTTCACCGGGACGGACTACGAGCAGTACTTC.

This chain uses TRBV28 with TRBJ1-5; D remains ambiguous. CDR1 is MDHEN, CDR2 SYDVKM, per germline. Trimming stripped 1 base from V and 9 bases from J, with 13 bases between. The CDR3 has 14 amino acids. DNA of the CDR3: TGTGCCAGCAGTTTATTAGGGCTGGGCCGGCCCCAGCATTTT. It codes for CASSLLGLGRPQHF.

This clonotype was counted at least ten times. The chain links TRBV24-1 to TRBJ1-2, with 7 nucleotides matching TRBD1. The V gene's germline CDR1 is KGHDR and CDR2 SFDVKD. CDR3 size: 16 residues. Germline trimming cut 0 bases from V and 4 bases from J; bases unmatched to any gene: 7. Written as DNA, the CDR3 is TGTGCCACCAGTGATTTGGACAGGGAAGGACTCTATGGCTACACCTTC. Protein product: CATSDLDREGLYGYTF.

This clonotype was recorded a few times. This chain connects TRBV7-9 to TRBJ2-5, with 15 bases identical to TRBD2. With the DNA end fitting TRBJ2-7 better, the J assignment may be wrong. Germline values: CDR1 SEHNR, CDR2 FQNEAQ (reference sequence). The CDR3 sequence is 19 residues long. The CDR3 DNA reads as TGTGCCAGCAGCGCCTGGACTAGCGGGAGGGCCAGCCGTCCCTACGAGCAGTACTTC. Its translation: CASSAWTSGRASRPYEQYF.

The chain uses TRBV6-2 or TRBV6-3 and TRBJ1-2; TRBD1 matches 9 bases. Unmatched junction bases numbered 6, after V lost 2 bases and J lost 8 bases. The CDR3 extends over 14 amino acids. CDR1 and CDR2 (germline): MNHEY, SVGEGT. The CDR3, as DNA: TGTGCCAGCAGTTACGTCGGACAGGGGCGCGGCTACACCTTC. Its translation: CASSYVGQGRGYTF.

This sequence joins TRBV21-1 and TRBJ2-4; TRBD2 reflects the table's D call only, with no check against the DNA. TRBV21-1 is reported as a pseudogene. The CDR3 is 17 residues long. The DNA for the CDR3 is TGTGCCAGCAGCAACTCCTGGGGACTAGCGGGATTAAACATTCAGTACTTC. Protein product: CASSNSWGLAGLNIQYF.

This clonotype was found a few times. The chain employs TRBV20-1 and TRBJ1-5; D is undetermined. V shed 1 base and J shed 4 bases, with 14 bases lying between them. The germline V gene encodes CDR1 DFQATT and CDR2 SNEGSKA (reference sequence). The CDR3 covers 15 residues. The CDR3 reads CSARVNWGGNQPQHF. The CDR3 DNA reads as TGCAGTGCTAGAGTAAATTGGGGTGGAAATCAGCCCCAGCATTTT.

In this sample, this clonotype turned up once. The V call is TRBV9, the J call TRBJ2-7; TRBD2 matches 11 bases. V was clipped by 4 bases and J by 6 bases; unmatched bases: 6. CDR1 is SGDLS and CDR2 is YYNGEE in the germline V gene. CDR3 size: 14 residues. For the CDR3, the DNA is TGTGCCAGCAGCATAGTTGGGACTAGCGGCGAGCAGTACTTC. Its protein is CASSIVGTSGEQYF. The whole variable domain, remainder taken from reference TRBV9 and TRBJ2-7, is DSGVTQTPKHLITATGQRVTLRCSPRSGDLSVYWYQQSLDQGLQFLIQYYNGEERAKGNILERFSAQQFPDLHSELNLSSLELGDSALYFCASSIVGTSGEQYFGPGTRLTVT.

The V call is TRBV20-1, the J call TRBJ1-5; D unclear. The CDR3 spans 10 residues. V was pared by 6 bases and J by 6 bases, with 6 bases between. Germline values: CDR1 DFQATT, CDR2 SNEGSKA (reference sequence). The CDR3 loop reads CSAPFQPQHF. CDR3 bases: TGCAGTGCCCCGTTTCAGCCCCAGCATTTT.

The rearrangement links TRBV20-1 to TRBJ2-3; TRBD2 matches at 7 bases. The CDR3 spans 14 residues. Germline CDR1 is DFQATT and CDR2 is SNEGSKA (reference sequence). V dropped 7 bases and J dropped 4; count of bases not matched to a gene: 11. The CDR3, as DNA: TGCAGTGGAGAGAGACTAGCATATTCAGATACGCAGTATTTT. It is translated as CSGERLAYSDTQYF.

The chain recombines TRBV28 with TRBJ2-7; D uncertain. Trimming removed 8 bases at V and 2 bases at J, with 10 bases between. This CDR3 is 12 amino acids long. The germline V gene has CDR1 MDHEN and CDR2 SYDVKM. The CDR3 DNA sequence: TGTGCCAGCCGAGCTACCCCCTACGAGCAGTACTTC. As protein: CASRATPYEQYF.

Remarks on this clonotype: At one boundary the junction diverges from the germline segment, which might be a read error. The chain uses TRBV20-1 and TRBJ2-1; TRBD2 agrees at 8 bases. The CDR3 runs to 15 residues. Germline CDR1 and CDR2: DFQATT and SNEGSKA (reference sequence). The CDR3 DNA sequence: TGCAGTGCTTTCTCCACTAGCGGTCCTTACAGTGAGCAGTTCTTC. This sequence encodes CSAFSTSGPYSEQFF.

This clonotype was counted between two and nine times. The gene calls are TRBV7-9 and TRBJ2-1; D is uncertain. Near its end, the DNA agrees better with TRBJ2-5, so the J call may be wrong. The germline gives CDR1 SEHNR, CDR2 FQNEAQ (reference sequence). The CDR3 has 12 residues. The CDR3 reads CASSLPGRTQYF. CDR3 bases: TGTGCCAGCAGCTTACCAGGAAGGACCCAGTACTTC.

The rearrangement joins TRBV12-3 or TRBV12-4 to TRBJ1-2; the D is unclear. The CDR3 length is 12 residues. The ends were cut back, 5 bases at V and 2 bases at J, with 6 bases in the middle. The CDR3 protein is CASSPQNYGYTF. The CDR3 coding sequence is TGTGCCAGCAGTCCCCAGAACTATGGCTACACCTTC.

The chain recombines TRBV25-1 with TRBJ1-1; D remains unclear. The CDR3 extends over 14 amino acids. Germline V gene lookup returns CDR1 MGHDK and CDR2 SYGVNS. Trimming left V 1 base short and J 1 base short, with 7 bases between. CDR3: CASSEWAENTEAFF. The CDR3 nucleotides are TGTGCCAGCAGTGAATGGGCAGAGAACACTGAAGCTTTCTTT. The entire variable domain, with the rest obtained from reference TRBV25-1 and TRBJ1-1, is as follows: EADIYQTPRYLVIGTGKKITLECSQTMGHDKMYWYQQDPGMELHLIHYSYGVNSTEKGDLSSESTVSRIRTEHFPLTLESARPSHTSQYLCASSEWAENTEAFFGQGTRLTVV.